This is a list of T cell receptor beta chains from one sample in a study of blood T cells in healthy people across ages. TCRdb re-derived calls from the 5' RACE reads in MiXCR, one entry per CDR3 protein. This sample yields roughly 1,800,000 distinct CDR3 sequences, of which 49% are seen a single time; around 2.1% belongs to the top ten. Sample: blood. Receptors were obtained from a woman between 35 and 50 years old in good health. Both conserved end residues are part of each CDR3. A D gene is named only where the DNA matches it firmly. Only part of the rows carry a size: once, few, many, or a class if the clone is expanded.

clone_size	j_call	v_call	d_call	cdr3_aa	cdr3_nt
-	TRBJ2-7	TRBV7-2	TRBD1	CASSPRDSGQGTYEQYF	TGTGCCAGCAGCCCCCGCGACAGCGGACAGGGGACCTACGAGCAGTACTTC
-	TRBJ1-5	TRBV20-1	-	CSARDRAGRGNQPQHF	TGCAGTGCTAGAGATCGTGCGGGCAGGGGCAATCAGCCCCAGCATTTT
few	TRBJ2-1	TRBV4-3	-	CASSQDRLAGSQFF	TGCGCCAGCAGCCAAGATCGGTTGGCAGGATCGCAGTTCTTC
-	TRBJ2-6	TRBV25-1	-	CASTKAGANVLTF	TGTGCCAGCACCAAAGCTGGGGCCAACGTCCTGACTTTC
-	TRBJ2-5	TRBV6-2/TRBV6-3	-	CASSYSLTAPTRVRNEQYF	TGTGCCAGCAGTTACTCATTGACAGCCCCCACGAGGGTCAGGAATGAGCAGTACTTC
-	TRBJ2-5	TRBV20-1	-	CSARSPSPGAETQYF	TGCAGTGCTAGGTCGCCTAGCCCTGGGGCAGAGACCCAGTACTTC
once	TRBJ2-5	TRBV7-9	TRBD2	CASTLAGGPNEQYF	TGTGCCAGCACTTTAGCGGGGGGGCCTAATGAGCAGTACTTC
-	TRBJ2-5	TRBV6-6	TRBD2	CASRTTSGGVETQYF	TGTGCCAGCAGGACTACTAGCGGGGGGGTTGAGACCCAGTACTTC
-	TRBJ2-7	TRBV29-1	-	CSVRDTVVEQYF	TGCAGCGTTAGGGACACCGTCGTCGAGCAGTACTTC
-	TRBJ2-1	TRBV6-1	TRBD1	CASTDRGTEHEQFF	TGTGCCAGCACTGACAGGGGGACGGAACATGAGCAGTTCTTC
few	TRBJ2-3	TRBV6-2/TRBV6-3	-	CASSYSNPSTDTQYF	TGTGCCAGCAGTTACTCGAATCCTAGCACAGATACGCAGTATTTT
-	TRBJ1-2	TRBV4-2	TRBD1	CASSQGGHMGQDPNYGYTF	TGTGCCAGCAGCCAAGGGGGGCACATGGGACAGGATCCTAACTATGGCTACACCTTC
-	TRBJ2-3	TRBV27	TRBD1	CASSLGDRGYTQYF	TGTGCCAGCAGTCTCGGGGACAGGGGGTATACGCAGTATTTT
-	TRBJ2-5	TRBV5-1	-	CASKEVGSLTQYF	TGCGCCAGCAAAGAAGTCGGGTCTTTGACCCAGTACTTC
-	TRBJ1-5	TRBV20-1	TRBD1	CSARDRGGFLQPQHF	TGCAGTGCCCGAGACAGGGGGGGGTTTCTGCAGCCCCAGCATTTT
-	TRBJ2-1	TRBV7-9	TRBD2	CASSFLAGESSYNEQFF	TGTGCCAGCAGCTTTTTAGCGGGGGAAAGCTCCTACAATGAGCAGTTCTTC
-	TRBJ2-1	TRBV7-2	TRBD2	CASSSLAGGPGNEQFF	TGTGCCAGCAGTTCTCTAGCGGGGGGGCCGGGGAATGAGCAGTTCTTC